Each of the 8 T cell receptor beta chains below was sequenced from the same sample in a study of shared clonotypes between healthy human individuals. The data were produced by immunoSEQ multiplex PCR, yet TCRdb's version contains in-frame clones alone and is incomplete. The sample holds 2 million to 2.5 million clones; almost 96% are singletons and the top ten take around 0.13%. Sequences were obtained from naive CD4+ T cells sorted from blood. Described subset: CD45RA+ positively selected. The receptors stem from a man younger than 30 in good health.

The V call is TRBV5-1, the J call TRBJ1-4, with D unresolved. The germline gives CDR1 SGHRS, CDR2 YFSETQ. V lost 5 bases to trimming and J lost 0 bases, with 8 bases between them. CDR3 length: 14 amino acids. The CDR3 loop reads CASRSKSTNEKLFF. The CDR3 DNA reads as TGCGCCAGCAGATCGAAATCAACTAATGAAAAACTGTTTTTT.

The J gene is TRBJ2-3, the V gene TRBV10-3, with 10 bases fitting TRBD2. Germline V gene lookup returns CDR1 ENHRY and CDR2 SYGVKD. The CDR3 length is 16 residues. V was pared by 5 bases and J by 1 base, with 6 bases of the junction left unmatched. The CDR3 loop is CAISQASGSGTDTQYF. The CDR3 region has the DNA TGTGCCATCAGTCAGGCTAGCGGGAGCGGCACAGATACGCAGTATTTT.

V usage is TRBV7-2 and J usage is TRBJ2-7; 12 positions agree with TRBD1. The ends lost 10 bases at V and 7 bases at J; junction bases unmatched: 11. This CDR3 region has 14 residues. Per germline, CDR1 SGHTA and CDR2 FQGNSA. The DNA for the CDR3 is TGTGCCACCAGTAGGGGACAGGGGGCCAAAGAGCAGTACTTC. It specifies CATSRGQGAKEQYF.

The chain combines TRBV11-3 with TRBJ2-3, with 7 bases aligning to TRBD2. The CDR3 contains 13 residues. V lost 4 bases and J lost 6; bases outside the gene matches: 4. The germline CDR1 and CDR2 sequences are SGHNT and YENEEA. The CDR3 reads CASSSTRGDTQYF. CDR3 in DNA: TGTGCCAGCAGCTCCACGCGGGGGGATACGCAGTATTTT.

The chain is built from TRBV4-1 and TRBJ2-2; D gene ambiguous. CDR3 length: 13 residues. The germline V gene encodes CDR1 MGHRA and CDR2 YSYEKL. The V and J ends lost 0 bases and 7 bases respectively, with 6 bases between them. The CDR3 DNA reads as TGCGCCAGCAGCCAAGATTTTGACGGGGAGCTGTTTTTT. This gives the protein CASSQDFDGELFF.

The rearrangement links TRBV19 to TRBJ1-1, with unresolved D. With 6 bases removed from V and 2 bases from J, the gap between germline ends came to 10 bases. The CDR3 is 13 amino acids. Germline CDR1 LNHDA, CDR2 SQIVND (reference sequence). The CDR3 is CASRKDGNTEAFF. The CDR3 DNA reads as TGTGCCAGTAGAAAGGACGGAAACACTGAAGCTTTCTTT.

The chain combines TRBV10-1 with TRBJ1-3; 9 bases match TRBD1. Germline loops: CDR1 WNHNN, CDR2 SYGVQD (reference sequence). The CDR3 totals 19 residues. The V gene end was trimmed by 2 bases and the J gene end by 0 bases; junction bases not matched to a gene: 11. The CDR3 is CASSESGTGSSLSGNTIYF. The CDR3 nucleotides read TGCGCCAGCAGTGAGAGCGGGACAGGGAGCTCGCTCTCTGGAAACACCATATATTTT.

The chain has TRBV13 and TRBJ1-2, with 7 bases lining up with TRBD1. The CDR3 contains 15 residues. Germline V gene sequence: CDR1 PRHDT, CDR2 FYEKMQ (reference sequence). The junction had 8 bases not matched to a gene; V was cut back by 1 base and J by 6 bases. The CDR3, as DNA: TGTGCCAGCAGCTTAGATCGCAGGGGGGGCGATGGCTACACCTTC. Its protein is CASSLDRRGGDGYTF.